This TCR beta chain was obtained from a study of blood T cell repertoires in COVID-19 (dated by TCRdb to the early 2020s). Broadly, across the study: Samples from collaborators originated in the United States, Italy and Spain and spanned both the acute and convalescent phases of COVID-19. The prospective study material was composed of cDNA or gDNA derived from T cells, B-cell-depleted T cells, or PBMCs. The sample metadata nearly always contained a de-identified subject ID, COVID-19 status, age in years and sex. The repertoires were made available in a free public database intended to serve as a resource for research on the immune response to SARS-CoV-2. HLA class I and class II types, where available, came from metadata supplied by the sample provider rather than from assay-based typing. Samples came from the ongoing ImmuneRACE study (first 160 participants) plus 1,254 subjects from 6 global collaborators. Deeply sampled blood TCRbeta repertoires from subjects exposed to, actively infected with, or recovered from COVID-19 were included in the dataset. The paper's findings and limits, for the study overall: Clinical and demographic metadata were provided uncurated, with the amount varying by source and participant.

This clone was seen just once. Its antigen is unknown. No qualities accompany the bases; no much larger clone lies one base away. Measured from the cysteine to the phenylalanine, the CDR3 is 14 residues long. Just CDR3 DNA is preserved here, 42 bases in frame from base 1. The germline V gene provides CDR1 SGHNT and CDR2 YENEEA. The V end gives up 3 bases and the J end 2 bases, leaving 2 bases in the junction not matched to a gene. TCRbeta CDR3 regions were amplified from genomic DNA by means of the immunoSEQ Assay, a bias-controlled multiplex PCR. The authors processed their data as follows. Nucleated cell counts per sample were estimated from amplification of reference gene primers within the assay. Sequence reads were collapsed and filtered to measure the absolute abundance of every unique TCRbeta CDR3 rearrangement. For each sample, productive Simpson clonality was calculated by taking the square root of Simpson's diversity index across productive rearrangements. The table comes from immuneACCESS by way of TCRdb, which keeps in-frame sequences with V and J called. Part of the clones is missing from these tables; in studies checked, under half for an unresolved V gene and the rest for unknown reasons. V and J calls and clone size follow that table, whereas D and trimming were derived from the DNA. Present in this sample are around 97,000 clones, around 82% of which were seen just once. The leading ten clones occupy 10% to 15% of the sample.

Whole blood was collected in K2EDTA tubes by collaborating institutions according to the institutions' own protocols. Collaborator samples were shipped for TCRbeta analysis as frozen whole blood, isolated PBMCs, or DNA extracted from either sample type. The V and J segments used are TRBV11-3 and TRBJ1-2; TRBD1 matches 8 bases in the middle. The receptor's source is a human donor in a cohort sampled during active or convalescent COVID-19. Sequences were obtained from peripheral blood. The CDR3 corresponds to CASSLGQENYGYTF. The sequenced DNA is TGTGCCAGCAGCTTGGGACAGGAGAACTATGGCTACACCTTC. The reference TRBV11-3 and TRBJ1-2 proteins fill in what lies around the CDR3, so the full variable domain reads EAGVVQSPRYKIIEKKQPVAFWCNPISGHNTLYWYLQNLGQGPELLIRYENEEAVDDSQLPKDRFSAERLKGVDSTLKIQPAELGDSAVYLCASSLGQENYGYTFGSGTRLTVV.